Listed below are T cell receptor beta chains from one sample, sequenced in a study of blood T cell repertoires in COVID-19. Assay used: immunoSEQ multiplex PCR; TCRdb lists only in-frame clones, some missing. The repertoire holds approximately 240,000 clones, with 70% to 90% as singletons. The material sequenced was peripheral blood. Every receptor here comes from a woman in her 40s who had recovered from COVID-19. The CDR3 runs from the conserved cysteine through the conserved F or W. The D gene is left open where the match is weak. The size entry is marked missing in some rows and otherwise reads once, few, many or a size class.

V	size	D	J	DNA	CDR3
TRBV30	.	.	TRBJ2-2	TGTGCCTGGAGTGTATTCCGGGGAAACACCGGGGAGCTGTTTTTT	CAWSVFRGNTGELFF
TRBV5-8	.	TRBD2	TRBJ2-1	TGTGCCAGCATGATTAGCGGGGGGGTTCAGGATGAGCAGTTCTTC	CASMISGGVQDEQFF
TRBV27	few	TRBD1	TRBJ1-5	TGTGCCAGCAGACCGAGGACAGGGGGCTTGTATCAGCCCCAGCATTTT	CASRPRTGGLYQPQHF
TRBV19	.	.	TRBJ1-2	TGTGCCAGTACCAATCGGGGGGTCCTCTATGGCTACACCTTC	CASTNRGVLYGYTF
TRBV18	once	.	TRBJ1-2	TGTGCCAGCTCACCTGATTCGACAGTTGACTATGGCTACACCTTC	CASSPDSTVDYGYTF
TRBV5-4	.	.	TRBJ2-2	TGTGCCAGCAGCTTATCTCGGGGAAAGAACACCGGGGAGCTGTTTTTT	CASSLSRGKNTGELFF
TRBV6-1	.	TRBD1	TRBJ2-4	TGTGCCAGCAGTGACCCGGGACAGGGGAAAAACATTCAGTACTTC	CASSDPGQGKNIQYF
TRBV20-1	.	.	TRBJ2-6	TGCAGTGCTAGTGTTAGCCTGGCTGGGGCCAACGTCCTGACTTTC	CSASVSLAGANVLTF
TRBV9	.	.	TRBJ1-4	TGTGCCAGCAGCGCGACAGTATCTAATGAAAAACTGTTTTTT	CASSATVSNEKLFF
TRBV18	.	.	TRBJ1-4	TGTGCCAGCTCACCACCGTACACCTCTTGGGAAAAACTGTTTTTT	CASSPPYTSWEKLFF
TRBV3-1/TRBV3-2	.	.	TRBJ1-6	TGTGCCAGCAGCCAAGACGAGACTGGCTCCTATAATTCACCCCTCCACTTT	CASSQDETGSYNSPLHF
TRBV13	.	.	TRBJ2-1	TGTGCCAGCAGCTTTTCCCAGGGGCCCTACAATGAGCAGTTCTTC	CASSFSQGPYNEQFF
TRBV19	once	.	TRBJ2-3	TGTGCCAGTAGTATATTAGCAGCAGATACGCAGTATTTT	CASSILAADTQYF
TRBV9	.	TRBD1	TRBJ2-1	TGTGCCAGCAGCGGTGGGGACAGCAACAATGAGCAGTTCTTC	CASSGGDSNNEQFF
TRBV25-1	.	TRBD2	TRBJ2-1	TGTGCCAGCGCACCGACCCCTAGCGGGGGGGGTGAGCAGTTCTTC	CASAPTPSGGGEQFF
TRBV9	once	TRBD2	TRBJ2-1	TGTGCCAGCAGCATGCGGGGGGCCCAATACAATGAGCAGTTCTTC	CASSMRGAQYNEQFF
TRBV6-2/TRBV6-3	once	.	TRBJ2-1	TGTGCCAGCAGTTACTCTAATACCGGGGGGCCACCCTACAATGAGCAGTTCTTC	CASSYSNTGGPPYNEQFF
TRBV7-9	.	TRBD1	TRBJ2-3	TGTGCCAGCAGCGGCGACAGGGGGGTGAGCGCAGATACGCAGTATTTT	CASSGDRGVSADTQYF
TRBV19	.	.	TRBJ2-7	TGTGCCAGTAGTATAGAGAGAACAGGGGACTTGGAGGTCTACGAGCAGTACTTC	CASSIERTGDLEVYEQYF
TRBV11-2	once	TRBD1	TRBJ2-7	TGTGCCAGCACCACCGGGACAGGGTCCTACGAGCAGTACTTC	CASTTGTGSYEQYF
TRBV6-5	once	.	TRBJ1-4	TGTGCCAGCAATCAACAGGGTTTTAACGAAAAACTGTTTTTT	CASNQQGFNEKLFF
TRBV3-1/TRBV3-2	.	TRBD1	TRBJ1-2	TGTGCCAGCAGCCAAGGGTCCGGGACAGGGGAAAATGGCTACACCTTC	CASSQGSGTGENGYTF
TRBV4-2	.	TRBD1	TRBJ2-5	TGTGCCAGCAGCCAAGAGGAAAGACAGGGAGAGACCCAGTACTTC	CASSQEERQGETQYF
TRBV29-1	few	TRBD1	TRBJ2-7	TGCAGCGTTGCGGACAGGGTCAACTACGAGCAGTACTTC	CSVADRVNYEQYF
TRBV7-9	.	TRBD1	TRBJ1-2	TGTGCCAGCAGAGCTACAGGGGGAACTAACTATGGCTACACCTTC	CASRATGGTNYGYTF
TRBV5-4	.	.	TRBJ2-3	TGTGCCAGCAGCCGATACGGACTCCTTCAAGATACGCAGTATTTT	CASSRYGLLQDTQYF
TRBV18	few	TRBD1	TRBJ1-6	TGTGCCAGCTCACCACAGGGGGCTGGATCACCCCTCCACTTT	CASSPQGAGSPLHF
TRBV6-2/TRBV6-3	.	TRBD1	TRBJ2-7	TGTGCCAGCAGTATCGACAGGGGTAGTGACTACGAGCAGTACTTC	CASSIDRGSDYEQYF
TRBV3-1/TRBV3-2	.	.	TRBJ1-4	TGTGCCAGCAGCCAAGACAGGCCAGCAACTAATGAAAAACTGTTTTTT	CASSQDRPATNEKLFF
TRBV18	once	TRBD1	TRBJ2-7	TGTGCCAGCTCACGAGGACAGGGAAGCTCCTACGAGCAGTACTTC	CASSRGQGSSYEQYF
TRBV4-3	few	.	TRBJ2-2	TGCGCCAGCAGCCAAGCCCAGGGGTCCACCGGGGAGCTGTTTTTT	CASSQAQGSTGELFF
TRBV2	.	.	TRBJ2-3	TGTGCCAGCAGTGTCCAGGCCCCAGCAGATACGCAGTATTTT	CASSVQAPADTQYF
TRBV5-4	.	TRBD1	TRBJ2-1	TGTGCCAGCAGCTGGCGGGCAGGGGGCAATGAGCAGTTCTTC	CASSWRAGGNEQFF
TRBV30	.	.	TRBJ2-6	TGTGCCTGGAATGAGGGGGCTGGGGCCAACGTCCTGACTTTC	CAWNEGAGANVLTF
TRBV9	.	TRBD2	TRBJ2-1	TGTGCCAGCAGCGTAGCATTAGCGGGAGGGGACAATGAGCAGTTCTTC	CASSVALAGGDNEQFF
TRBV9	.	TRBD2	TRBJ2-1	TGTGCCAGCAGCACCCTGACTAGCGGGCACTACAATGAGCAGTTCTTC	CASSTLTSGHYNEQFF
TRBV30	.	.	TRBJ1-5	TGTGCCTGGAGCCGGAGCAATCAGCCCCAGCATTTT	CAWSRSNQPQHF
TRBV7-9	.	.	TRBJ2-1	TGTGCCAGCCTCGGTGTTCTAAACAATGAGCAGTTCTTC	CASLGVLNNEQFF
TRBV27	.	.	TRBJ1-5	TGTGCCAGCAGTTTGGTGGGGGGATATAGCAATCAGCCCCAGCATTTT	CASSLVGGYSNQPQHF
TRBV6-6	.	TRBD1	TRBJ1-5	TGTGCCAGCAGTTACGGGGACAGATCCAATCAGCCCCAGCATTTT	CASSYGDRSNQPQHF
TRBV11-2	.	TRBD2	TRBJ2-1	TGTGCCAGCAGCTTAAGACTTAGCGGGACACTCTCCTACAATGAGCAGTTCTTC	CASSLRLSGTLSYNEQFF
TRBV6-4	.	.	TRBJ2-7	TGTGCCAGCATAGACTCCCCATGCGAGCAGTACTTC	CASIDSPCEQYF
TRBV11-3	few	TRBD1	TRBJ1-6	TGTGCCAGCAGCCACGACAGGGGTAACAATTCACCCCTCCACTTT	CASSHDRGNNSPLHF
TRBV6-5	.	.	TRBJ2-7	TGTGCCAGCAGTTACTCTGTAGGGGGCTCCTACGAGCAGTACTTC	CASSYSVGGSYEQYF
TRBV2	few	.	TRBJ1-5	TGTGCCAGCGAGAGGCAGGGGTTTTCGGGTCAGCCCCAGCATTTT	CASERQGFSGQPQHF
TRBV6-2/TRBV6-3	once	TRBD2	TRBJ2-7	TGTGCCAGCAGTCTTAGCGGGGGCGGCCCCTACGAGCAGTACTTC	CASSLSGGGPYEQYF
TRBV3-1/TRBV3-2	once	TRBD2	TRBJ2-7	TGTGCCAGCAGCCAACGTAGGGCGGGGGTTGCCTACGAGCAGTACTTC	CASSQRRAGVAYEQYF
TRBV7-8	.	TRBD2	TRBJ2-3	TGTGCCAGCAGCTCCGGGACTAGCGGGAGGGCCGTGGGCACAGATACGCAGTATTTT	CASSSGTSGRAVGTDTQYF
TRBV11-3	once	TRBD1	TRBJ2-7	TGTGCCAGCAGCTTAGTGGGACAGGGTACCGGGGAGCAGTACTTC	CASSLVGQGTGEQYF
TRBV19	.	.	TRBJ2-4	TGTGCCAGTAGTACCAGGGAAAACATTCAGTACTTC	CASSTRENIQYF
TRBV7-2	.	TRBD2	TRBJ2-7	TGTGCCAGCAGCTTAATCGCTAGCGGGGGTTACTCCTACGAGCAGTACTTC	CASSLIASGGYSYEQYF
TRBV10-2	.	TRBD1	TRBJ1-2	TGCGCCAGCAGTGGTTGGGACAGGTCTAATTCTGGTGGATACACCTTC	CASSGWDRSNSGGYTF
TRBV6-5	.	.	TRBJ2-7	TGTGCCAGCAGTTACGAGCAGGGCTCCGAGCAGTACTTC	CASSYEQGSEQYF
TRBV6-2/TRBV6-3	.	.	TRBJ2-7	TGTGCCAGCAGTTCAGCTAGCGAGCAGTACTTC	CASSSASEQYF
TRBV27	.	.	TRBJ1-2	TGTGCCAGCAGTTTATCGCCGGGGGGGTTATATGGCTACACCTTC	CASSLSPGGLYGYTF
TRBV5-1	.	TRBD1	TRBJ1-5	TGCGCCAGCAGCCCGGGGACAGGGTCGGGCAATCAGCCCCAGCATTTT	CASSPGTGSGNQPQHF
TRBV5-1	few	.	TRBJ1-6	TGCGCCAGCAGCTTGGATACAAGCTATAATTCACCCCTCCACTTT	CASSLDTSYNSPLHF
TRBV15	.	.	TRBJ2-2	TGTGCCACCAGCACCCCTTTCCGTCGGACAGCCAACACCGGGGAGCTGTTTTTT	CATSTPFRRTANTGELFF
TRBV30	.	TRBD1	TRBJ1-5	TGTGCCTGGAGCCTCGGGACAGGTAATCAGCCCCAGCATTTT	CAWSLGTGNQPQHF